This record covers a single T cell receptor beta chain. In its sample, this clone was seen a few times. What antigen it recognizes has not been identified. No base-level quality is on record; no much larger clone is a single base apart. The library was generated by the immunoSEQ multiplex PCR assay. Entries here come from immuneACCESS through TCRdb and include only in-frame sequences with V and J called. Some clones fail to appear in such tables; in the studies checked, an unresolved V gene covers under half of the shortfall, and the cause of the remainder is unknown. A total of 550,000 to 800,000 clones appear in this sample, approximately 85% of them only once. Jointly, the top ten make up around 0.0099% of the sample. Its CDR3 holds 15 amino acids, cysteine through phenylalanine. The kept DNA is CDR3 alone, 45 bases in frame from the first base. V lost 0 bases and J lost 2 bases; the stretch between them is 11 bases long. CDR1 MNHEY and CDR2 SVGAGI were looked up in the germline V gene.

These data come from a study of shared T cell receptors in the human thymus (dated by TCRdb to about 2021). About the study as a whole: The study examined how the human thymus generates shared, self-reactive T-cell receptor alpha chains.

The sample also formed part of further work on human thymus T cells. As noted in the second study: In Finland, the donors were immunologically healthy infants who were having open corrective cardiac surgery for congenital heart defects. Thymus tissue was collected as surgical resects that were removed during corrective cardiac surgery. V and J gene segment usage appeared biased in both thymic and peripheral blood repertoires. Highly overlapping thymic TCR repertoires among unrelated individuals were reported in the related research. The study used under 10 infant thymus samples plus four related peripheral blood samples to characterize TCR alpha and beta repertoires. The cohort included about 6 male and a couple of female infants, with donor ages spanning 7 to 244 days. Thymocytes were released mechanically from tissue and stored at -70 °C as pellets of about 8.5-31 million cells. A QIAsymphony instrument was used to extract genomic DNA from the frozen cell pellets. The immunoSEQ multiplex PCR assay was used to amplify the TCRB and TCRAD loci from a standardized amount of quality-controlled genomic DNA. The V(D)J region was spanned by amplicons of a length sufficient to cover the CDR3 and to identify V and J genes. Amplicon sequencing was performed on an Illumina platform through the commercial immunoSEQ service. Primer bias and sequencing errors were corrected using previously described methods, and TCRAD and TCRB definitions followed the IMGT database. Analysis of the repertoires was done with immunoSEQ Analyzer 3.0 and VDJTools and included basic statistics, V/J segment usage, diversity estimates, rarefaction and pairwise overlap. To estimate diversity, the Chao1, ChaoE, Efron-Thisted, Shannon and inverse Simpson indices were applied, and diversity was also estimated on datasets down-sampled to the smallest sample. Repertoire overlap was determined by strict matching of CDR3 nucleotide sequence, V gene and J gene, and Jaccard-based multidimensional scaling clustering was applied. On average, thymus samples gave 650,000 to 1,000,000 unique TCRB clonotypes, whereas blood samples gave about 84,000.

The sequencing sample was made of thymocytes. The TCR originated in a girl younger than two with a congenital heart defect. Donor details come from another sample of the same person, matched by shared clones. The receptor chain draws on TRBV6-5 and TRBJ2-7; the D gene assignment is ambiguous. The CDR3 region reads CASSYSPGPPYEQYF. The nucleotide sequence reads TGTGCCAGCAGTTACTCTCCAGGTCCCCCCTACGAGCAGTACTTC.